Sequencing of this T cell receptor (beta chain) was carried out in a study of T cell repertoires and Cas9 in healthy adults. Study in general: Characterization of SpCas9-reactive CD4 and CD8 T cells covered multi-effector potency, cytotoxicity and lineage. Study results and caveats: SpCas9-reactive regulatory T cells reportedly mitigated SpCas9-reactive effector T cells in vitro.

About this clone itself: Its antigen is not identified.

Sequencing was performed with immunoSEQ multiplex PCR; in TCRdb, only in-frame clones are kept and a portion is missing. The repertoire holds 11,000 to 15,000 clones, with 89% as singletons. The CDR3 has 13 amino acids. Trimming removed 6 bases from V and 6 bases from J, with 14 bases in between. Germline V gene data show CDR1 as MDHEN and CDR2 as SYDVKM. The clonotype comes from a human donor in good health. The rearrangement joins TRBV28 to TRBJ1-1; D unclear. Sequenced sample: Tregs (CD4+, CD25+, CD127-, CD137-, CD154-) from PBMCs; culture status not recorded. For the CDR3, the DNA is TGTGCCAGCAGGTCGCTGCGCCCCCCTGAAGCTTTCTTT. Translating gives CASRSLRPPEAFF.